This entry is about one T cell receptor beta chain. V lost 0 bases to trimming and J lost 2 bases; unmatched junction nucleotides: 4. The CDR3 is 16 amino acids. The germline V gene encodes CDR1 LNHDA and CDR2 SQIVND (reference sequence). The sample comes from a study of blood T cell repertoires in COVID-19. Study at large: T cells, B-cell-depleted T cells, or PBMCs provided the cDNA or gDNA that served as material.

Under the authors' procedure: It was from reference gene primer amplification that nucleated cell counts were estimated. TCRdb's copy holds only in-frame clones and misses some; the assay was immunoSEQ multiplex PCR. The D gene and trimming were derived from the DNA, and the V and J assignments and clone size from that table. The repertoire has 200,000 to 300,000 clones, approximately 90% of them found once; the top ten carry approximately 4%. The source material was peripheral blood. The J gene is TRBJ1-2, the V gene TRBV19, with TRBD1 matching over 9 bases. This clonotype originated in a woman aged 40 to 50 with acute or convalescent COVID-19. CDR3 coding DNA: TGTGCCAGTAGTATAGAGGGGACAGGGACCAACTATGGCTACACCTTC. Its translation: CASSIEGTGTNYGYTF.